The clone carrying this T cell receptor (beta chain) occurred a few times. Its antigen is still unknown. Every donor provided one heparinised blood draw, which averaged approximately 100 mL. The data originate from a study of beta chain features in type 1 diabetes. Study-wide points: Researchers report that Type 1 diabetes patients had moderately but significantly shorter TCRB CDR3s across all four CD4+ subsets.

CDR3 length: 15 amino acids. V was pared by 4 bases and J by 3 bases, with 13 bases between. Germline V gene lookup returns CDR1 MNHNS and CDR2 SASEGT. Expressed TCRB transcripts were sequenced, since all the RNA that had been isolated was reverse transcribed. Some clones are missing from TCRdb's copy, which holds only in-frame ones; the method was immunoSEQ multiplex PCR. Counted here are over 600,000 clones, around 12% occurring once; the ten biggest clones make up approximately 0.11%. The rearrangement joins TRBV6-1 to TRBJ2-1, with D possibly being TRBD1 (5 bases). The receptor's source is a man younger than 45 with type 1 diabetes. The source material was naive CD4+ T cells from blood. The CDR3 nucleotides are TGTGCCAGCAGTGGTGACAGAGGCTACTACAATGAGCAGTTCTTC. Residues: CASSGDRGYYNEQFF.